This TCR beta chain was identified during a study of blood T cell repertoires in COVID-19. Study-level background: Nucleic acid was either cDNA or gDNA, and it came from T cells, B-cell-depleted T cells, or PBMCs.

The CDR3 has 14 residues. Germline-derived CDR1 and CDR2 are SSHAT and FNYEAQ (reference sequence). The V segment lost 4 bases and the J segment 9 bases; nucleotides outside the gene matches: 8. The count of this clone is one. Authors' methods: Nucleated cell number was recorded as an estimate derived from reference gene primer amplification. The data were produced by immunoSEQ multiplex PCR, yet TCRdb's version contains in-frame clones alone and is incomplete. The V and J calls and clone size were taken over from that table, and D and trimming were inferred from the DNA. The repertoire holds 150,000 or so clones, with 82% as singletons.

The origin of this receptor is a woman aged 70 to 79 with acute or convalescent COVID-19. The sample consisted of peripheral blood. The chain has TRBV7-7 and TRBJ2-1; 8 positions match TRBD2. CDR3 amino acids: CASSSSGGPAEQFF. CDR3 DNA: TGTGCCAGCAGCTCCTCGGGAGGGCCAGCTGAGCAGTTCTTC.